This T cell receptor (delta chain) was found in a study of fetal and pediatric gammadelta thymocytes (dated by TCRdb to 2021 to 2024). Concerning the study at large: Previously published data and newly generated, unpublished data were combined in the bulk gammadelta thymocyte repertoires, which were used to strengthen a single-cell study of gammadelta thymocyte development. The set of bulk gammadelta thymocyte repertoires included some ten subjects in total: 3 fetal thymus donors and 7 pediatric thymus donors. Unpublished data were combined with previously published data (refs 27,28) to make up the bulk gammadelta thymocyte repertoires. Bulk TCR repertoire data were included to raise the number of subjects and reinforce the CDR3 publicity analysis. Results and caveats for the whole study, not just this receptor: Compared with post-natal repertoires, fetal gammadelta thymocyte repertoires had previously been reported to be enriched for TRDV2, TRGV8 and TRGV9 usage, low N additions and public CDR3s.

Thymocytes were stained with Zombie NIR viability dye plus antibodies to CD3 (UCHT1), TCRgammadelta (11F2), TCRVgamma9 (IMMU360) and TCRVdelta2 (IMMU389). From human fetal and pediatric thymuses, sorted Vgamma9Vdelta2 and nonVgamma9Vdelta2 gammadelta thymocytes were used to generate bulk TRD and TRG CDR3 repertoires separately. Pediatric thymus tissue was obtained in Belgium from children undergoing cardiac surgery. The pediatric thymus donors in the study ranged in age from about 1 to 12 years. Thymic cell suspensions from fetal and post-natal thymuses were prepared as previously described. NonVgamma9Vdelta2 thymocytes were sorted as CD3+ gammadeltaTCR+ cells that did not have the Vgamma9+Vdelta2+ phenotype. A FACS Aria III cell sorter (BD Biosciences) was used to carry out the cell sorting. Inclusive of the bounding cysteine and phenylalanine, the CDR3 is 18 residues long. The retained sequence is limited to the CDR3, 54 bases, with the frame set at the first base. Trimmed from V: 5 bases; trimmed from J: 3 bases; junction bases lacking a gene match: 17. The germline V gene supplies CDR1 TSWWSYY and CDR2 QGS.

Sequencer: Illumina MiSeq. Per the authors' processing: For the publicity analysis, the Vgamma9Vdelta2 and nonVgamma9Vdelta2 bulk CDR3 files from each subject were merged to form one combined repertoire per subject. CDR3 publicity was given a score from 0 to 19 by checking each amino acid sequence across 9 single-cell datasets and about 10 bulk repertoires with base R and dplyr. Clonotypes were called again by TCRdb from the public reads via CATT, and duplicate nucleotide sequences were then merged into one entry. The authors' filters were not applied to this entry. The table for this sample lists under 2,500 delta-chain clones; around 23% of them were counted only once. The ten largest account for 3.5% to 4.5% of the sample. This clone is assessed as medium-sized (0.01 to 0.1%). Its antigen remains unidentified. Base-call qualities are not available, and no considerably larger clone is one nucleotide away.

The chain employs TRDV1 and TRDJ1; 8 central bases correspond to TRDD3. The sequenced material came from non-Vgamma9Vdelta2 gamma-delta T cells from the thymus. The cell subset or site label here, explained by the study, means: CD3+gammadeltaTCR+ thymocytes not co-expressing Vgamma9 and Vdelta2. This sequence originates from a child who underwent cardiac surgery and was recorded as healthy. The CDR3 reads CALGLLGAPTECADKLIF. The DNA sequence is TGTGCTCTTGGGTTACTGGGGGCTCCAACCGAATGCGCCGATAAACTCATCTTT.